This T cell receptor (beta chain) stems from a study of shared T cell receptors in the human thymus. Per the germline V gene, CDR1 is SGHVS and CDR2 is FNYEAQ. V was shortened by 1 base and J by 4 bases, with 16 bases between the two germline ends. The CDR3 sequence is 16 residues long. Measured with immunoSEQ multiplex PCR; TCRdb has only the in-frame clones, and not every one. The table has around 730,000 clones, roughly 88% seen once. These same records also appear under a second study, on human thymus T cells.

The TCR sequence derives from a girl less than two years old with a congenital heart defect. The material sequenced was thymocytes. The chain has TRBV7-6 and TRBJ1-1, with D unresolved. The CDR3: CASSLGVIGQSTEAFF. DNA of the CDR3: TGTGCCAGCAGCTTAGGCGTAATTGGGCAGAGCACTGAAGCTTTCTTT.